This entry concerns a single T cell receptor (beta chain). Using unique molecular identifiers, the investigators prepared the TCRbeta library. TCRdb reprocessed the PCR reads via MiXCR and lists one record per CDR3 protein. The data show hundreds of thousands of distinct CDR3 sequences, around 15% seen once. This record comes from a study of T-cell reconstitution after alpha-beta-depleted transplantation in children. CDR3 length: 14 residues. V lost 4 bases and J lost 4; bases outside the gene matches: 6. The V gene's germline CDR1 is SQVTM and CDR2 ANQGSEA. This sequence joins TRBV29-1 and TRBJ2-3; 9 bases map to TRBD1. The source of this sequence is a male patient between 2 and 10 years old who had a stem cell transplant for acute lymphoblastic leukemia, so the T cells may come from the graft donor. Sequencing used PBMCs, mostly from graft donor cells, obtained 360 days after TCRalphabeta/CD19-depleted stem cell transplant. In DNA form, the CDR3 reads TGCAGCGTTGTGGGGACAGGGTACCCAGATACGCAGTATTTT. Amino acids: CSVVGTGYPDTQYF.